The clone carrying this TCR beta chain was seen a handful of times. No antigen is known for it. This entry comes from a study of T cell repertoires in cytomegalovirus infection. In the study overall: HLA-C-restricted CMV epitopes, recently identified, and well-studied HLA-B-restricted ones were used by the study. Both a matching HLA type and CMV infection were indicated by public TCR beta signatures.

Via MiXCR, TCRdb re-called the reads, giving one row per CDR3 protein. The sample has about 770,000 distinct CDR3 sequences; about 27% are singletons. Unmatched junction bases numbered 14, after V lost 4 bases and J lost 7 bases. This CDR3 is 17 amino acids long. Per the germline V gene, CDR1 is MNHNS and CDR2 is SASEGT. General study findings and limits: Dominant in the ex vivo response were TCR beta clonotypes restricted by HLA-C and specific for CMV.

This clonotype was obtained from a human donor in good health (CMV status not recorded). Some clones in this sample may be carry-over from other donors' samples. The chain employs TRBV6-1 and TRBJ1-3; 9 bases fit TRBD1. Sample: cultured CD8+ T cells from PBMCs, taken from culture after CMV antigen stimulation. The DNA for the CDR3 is TGTGCCAGCAGTGGGTCCGGGACAGGGAAAGGCCTGAACACCATATATTTT. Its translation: CASSGSGTGKGLNTIYF.